Listed here is a single T cell receptor beta chain. These data are taken from a study of control samples from healthy donors and cancer patients. Germline lookup yields CDR1 SNHLY and CDR2 FYNNEI. The CDR3 covers 13 residues. The junction had 2 bases not matched to a gene; V was cut back by 3 bases and J by 6 bases. Only in-frame clones appear in the TCRdb table, and some are missing; sequencing was by immunoSEQ multiplex PCR. This sample has more than 100,000 clones; about 87% occur once, and the top ten carry 3.4%. The receptor was isolated from a man aged 35 to 55 in good health. The sequenced sample was blood. The rearrangement links TRBV2 to TRBJ2-5, with 9 bases fitting TRBD2. CDR3 bases: TGTGCCAGCAGTGAGCGGGGGGGACAGACCCAGTACTTC. Residues: CASSERGGQTQYF.